The entry that follows covers one T cell receptor beta chain sequence. There are 13 residues in the CDR3. Germline V gives CDR1 SNHLY, CDR2 FYNNEI. V gave up 3 bases and J gave up 7 bases; unmatched junction bases: 3. The assay was immunoSEQ multiplex PCR, and TCRdb's table has in-frame clones only and misses some. This sample carries roughly 100,000 clones, roughly 92% of them seen once, and the ten largest clones take 0.9% to 0.95%. The data derive from a study of T cell changes during pregnancy in multiple sclerosis. This clonotype was sampled from a female donor with multiple sclerosis, enrolled in a pregnancy study. The specimen was peripheral blood, collected after pregnancy. The chain recombines TRBV2 with TRBJ1-2; 9 bases agree with TRBD1. The CDR3 sequence: CASSDGQGSGYTF. CDR3 sequence (DNA): TGTGCCAGCAGTGATGGACAGGGGAGTGGCTACACCTTC.